The T cell receptor (beta chain) described here comes from a study of blood T cell repertoires in COVID-19. CDR3 length: 12 residues. CDR1 is SGHTA, CDR2 FQGNSA, per germline. V lost 11 bases, J lost 4 bases, and 11 bases lay in between. TCRdb keeps only in-frame clones here, not all; method: immunoSEQ multiplex PCR. The repertoire holds 130,000 or so clones, with 70% to 90% as singletons. The source of this sequence is a woman in her sixties with acute or convalescent COVID-19. Sequencing was carried out using peripheral blood. The rearrangement uses TRBV7-2 and TRBJ2-2; D is perhaps TRBD2 (7 bases). CDR3 DNA sequence: TGTGCCGGGGGGGCTATCACCGGGGAGCTGTTTTTT. Its translation is CAGGAITGELFF.